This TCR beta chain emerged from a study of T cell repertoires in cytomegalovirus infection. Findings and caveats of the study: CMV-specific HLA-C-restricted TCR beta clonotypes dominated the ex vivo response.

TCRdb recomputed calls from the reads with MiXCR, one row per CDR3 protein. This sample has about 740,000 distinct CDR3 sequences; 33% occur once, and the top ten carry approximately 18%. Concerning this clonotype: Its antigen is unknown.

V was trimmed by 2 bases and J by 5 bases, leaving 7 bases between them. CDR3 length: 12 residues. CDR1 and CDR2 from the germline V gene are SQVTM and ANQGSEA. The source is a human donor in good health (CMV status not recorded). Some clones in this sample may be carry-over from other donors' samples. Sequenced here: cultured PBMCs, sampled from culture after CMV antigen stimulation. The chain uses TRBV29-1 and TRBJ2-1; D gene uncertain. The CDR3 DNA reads TGCAGCGTTGAAACGCAAAACAATGAGCAGTTCTTC. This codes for CSVETQNNEQFF.